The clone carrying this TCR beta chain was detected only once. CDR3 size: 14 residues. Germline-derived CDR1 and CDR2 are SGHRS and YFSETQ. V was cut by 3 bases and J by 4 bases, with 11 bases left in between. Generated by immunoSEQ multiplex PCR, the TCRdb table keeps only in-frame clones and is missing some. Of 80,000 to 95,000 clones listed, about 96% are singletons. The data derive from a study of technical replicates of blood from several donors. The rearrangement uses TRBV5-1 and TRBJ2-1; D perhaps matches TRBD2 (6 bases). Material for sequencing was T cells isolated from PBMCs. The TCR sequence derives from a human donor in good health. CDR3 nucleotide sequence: TGCGCCAGCAGCTCTAAGCGGGCATACAATGAGCAGTTCTTC. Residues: CASSSKRAYNEQFF.